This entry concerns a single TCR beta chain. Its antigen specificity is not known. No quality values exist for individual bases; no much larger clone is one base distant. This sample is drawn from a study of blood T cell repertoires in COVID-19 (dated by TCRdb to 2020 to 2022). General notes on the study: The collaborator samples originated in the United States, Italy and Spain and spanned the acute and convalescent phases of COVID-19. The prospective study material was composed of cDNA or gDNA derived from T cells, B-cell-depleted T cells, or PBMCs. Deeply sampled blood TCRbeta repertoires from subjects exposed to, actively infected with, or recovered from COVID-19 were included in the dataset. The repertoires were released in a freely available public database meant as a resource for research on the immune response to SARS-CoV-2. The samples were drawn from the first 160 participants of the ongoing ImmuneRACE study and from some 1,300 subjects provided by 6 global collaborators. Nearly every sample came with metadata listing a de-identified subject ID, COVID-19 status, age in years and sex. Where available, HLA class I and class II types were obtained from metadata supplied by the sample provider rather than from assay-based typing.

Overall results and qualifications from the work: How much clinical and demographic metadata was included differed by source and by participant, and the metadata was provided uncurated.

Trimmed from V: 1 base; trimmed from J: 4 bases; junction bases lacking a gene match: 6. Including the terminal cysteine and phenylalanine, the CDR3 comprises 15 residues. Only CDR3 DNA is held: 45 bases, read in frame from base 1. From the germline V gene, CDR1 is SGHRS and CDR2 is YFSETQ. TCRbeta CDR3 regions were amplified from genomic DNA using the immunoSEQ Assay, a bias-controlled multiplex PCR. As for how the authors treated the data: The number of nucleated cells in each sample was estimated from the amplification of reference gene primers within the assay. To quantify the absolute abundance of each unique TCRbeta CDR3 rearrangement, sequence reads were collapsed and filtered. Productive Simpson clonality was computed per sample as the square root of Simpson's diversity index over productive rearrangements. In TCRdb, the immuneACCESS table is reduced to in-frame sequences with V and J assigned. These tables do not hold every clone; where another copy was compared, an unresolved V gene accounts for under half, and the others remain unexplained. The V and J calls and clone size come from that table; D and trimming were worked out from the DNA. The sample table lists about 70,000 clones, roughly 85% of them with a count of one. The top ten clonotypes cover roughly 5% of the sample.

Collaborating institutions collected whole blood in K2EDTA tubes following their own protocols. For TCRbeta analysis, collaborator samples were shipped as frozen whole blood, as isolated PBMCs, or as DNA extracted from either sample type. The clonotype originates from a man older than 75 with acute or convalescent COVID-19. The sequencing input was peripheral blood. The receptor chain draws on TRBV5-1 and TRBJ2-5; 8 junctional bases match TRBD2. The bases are TGCGCCAGCAGCTTGCTCCCGGGGGGGGTAGAGACCCAGTACTTC. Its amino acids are CASSLLPGGVETQYF.